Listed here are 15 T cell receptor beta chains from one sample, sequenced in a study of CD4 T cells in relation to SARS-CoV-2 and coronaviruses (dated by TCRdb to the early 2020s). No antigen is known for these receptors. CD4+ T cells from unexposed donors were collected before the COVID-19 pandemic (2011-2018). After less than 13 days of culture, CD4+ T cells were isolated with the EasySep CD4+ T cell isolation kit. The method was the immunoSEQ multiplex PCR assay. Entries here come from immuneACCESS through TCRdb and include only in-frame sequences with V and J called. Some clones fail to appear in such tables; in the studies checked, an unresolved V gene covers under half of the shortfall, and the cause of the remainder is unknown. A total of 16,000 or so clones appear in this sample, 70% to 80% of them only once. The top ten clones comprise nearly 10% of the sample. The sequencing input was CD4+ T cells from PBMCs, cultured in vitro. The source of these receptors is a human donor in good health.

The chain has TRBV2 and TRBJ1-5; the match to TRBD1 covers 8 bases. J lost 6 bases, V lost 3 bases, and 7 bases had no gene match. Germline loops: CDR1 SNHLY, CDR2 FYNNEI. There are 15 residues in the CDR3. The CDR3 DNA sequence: TGTGCCAGCAGTGAGCAGGGGGCTAGGGGTCAGCCCCAGCATTTT. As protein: CASSEQGARGQPQHF.

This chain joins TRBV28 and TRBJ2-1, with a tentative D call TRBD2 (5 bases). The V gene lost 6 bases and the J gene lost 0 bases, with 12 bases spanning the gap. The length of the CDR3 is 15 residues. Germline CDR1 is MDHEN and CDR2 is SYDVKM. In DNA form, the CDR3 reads TGTGCCAGCAGGGCTAGAGGGTCCTCCTACAATGAGCAGTTCTTC. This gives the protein CASRARGSSYNEQFF.

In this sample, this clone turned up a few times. The CDR3 DNA sequence: TGTGCCAGCAGCTTCCGGGACCGTCGCTCCTATAATTCACCCCTCCACTTT. It encodes CASSFRDRRSYNSPLHF. This chain joins TRBV11-2 and TRBJ1-6, with a possible D match to TRBD1 (5 bases). CDR3 length: 17 residues. CDR1 is SGHAT and CDR2 is FQNNGV in the germline V gene. Trimming shortened V by 3 bases and J by 0 bases, and 12 bases separated the two germline ends.

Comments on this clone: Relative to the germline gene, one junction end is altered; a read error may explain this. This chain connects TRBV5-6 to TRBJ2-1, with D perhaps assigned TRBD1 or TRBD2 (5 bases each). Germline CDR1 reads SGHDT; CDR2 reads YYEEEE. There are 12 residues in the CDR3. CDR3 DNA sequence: TGTGCCAGCAGCCTCCGGGACCCGGGGTTAGTCTTC. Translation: CASSLRDPGLVF.

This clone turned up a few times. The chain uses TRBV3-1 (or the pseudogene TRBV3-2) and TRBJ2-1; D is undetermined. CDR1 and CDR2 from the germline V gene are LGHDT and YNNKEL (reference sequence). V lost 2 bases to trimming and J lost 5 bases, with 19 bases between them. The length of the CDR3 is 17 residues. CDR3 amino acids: CASSQYGRTQQNNEQFF. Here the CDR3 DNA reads TGTGCCAGCAGCCAATACGGGCGGACCCAGCAAAACAATGAGCAGTTCTTC.

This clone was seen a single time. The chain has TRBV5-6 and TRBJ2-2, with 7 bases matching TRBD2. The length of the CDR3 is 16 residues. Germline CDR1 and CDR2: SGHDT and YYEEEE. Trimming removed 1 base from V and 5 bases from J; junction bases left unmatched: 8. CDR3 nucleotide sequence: TGTGCCAGCAGCTTGCTTCGGCTAGCGGAGACCGGGGAGCTGTTTTTT. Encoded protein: CASSLLRLAETGELFF.

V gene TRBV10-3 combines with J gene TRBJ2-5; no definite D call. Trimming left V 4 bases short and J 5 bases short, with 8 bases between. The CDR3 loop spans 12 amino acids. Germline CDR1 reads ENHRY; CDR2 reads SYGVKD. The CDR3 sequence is CAISGSGETQYF. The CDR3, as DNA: TGTGCCATCAGTGGGAGTGGGGAGACCCAGTACTTC.

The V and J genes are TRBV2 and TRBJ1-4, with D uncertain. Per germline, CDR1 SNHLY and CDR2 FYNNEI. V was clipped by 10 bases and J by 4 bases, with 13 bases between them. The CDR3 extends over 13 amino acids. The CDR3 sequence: CANVARNNEKLFF. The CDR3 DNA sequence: TGTGCCAACGTCGCCCGGAATAATGAAAAACTGTTTTTT.

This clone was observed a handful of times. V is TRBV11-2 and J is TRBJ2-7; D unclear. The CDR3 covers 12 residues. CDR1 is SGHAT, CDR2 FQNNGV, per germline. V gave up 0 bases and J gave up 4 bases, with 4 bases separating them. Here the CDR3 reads CASSLDRYEQYF. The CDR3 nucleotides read TGTGCCAGCAGCTTAGATCGTTACGAGCAGTACTTC.

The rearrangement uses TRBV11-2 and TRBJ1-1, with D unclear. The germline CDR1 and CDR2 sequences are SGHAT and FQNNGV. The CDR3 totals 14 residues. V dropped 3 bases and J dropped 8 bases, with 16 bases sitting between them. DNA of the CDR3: TGTGCCAGCAGCTTGCAGAGTGGGAGGGTCGAAGCTTTCTTT. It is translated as CASSLQSGRVEAFF.

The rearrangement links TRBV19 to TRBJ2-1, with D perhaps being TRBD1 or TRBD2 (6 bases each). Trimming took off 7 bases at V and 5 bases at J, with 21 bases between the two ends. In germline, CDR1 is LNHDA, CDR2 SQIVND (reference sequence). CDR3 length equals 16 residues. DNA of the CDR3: TGTGCCAGTAACAAGGTGGGGGCCGGGAGCAACAATGAGCAGTTCTTC. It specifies CASNKVGAGSNNEQFF.

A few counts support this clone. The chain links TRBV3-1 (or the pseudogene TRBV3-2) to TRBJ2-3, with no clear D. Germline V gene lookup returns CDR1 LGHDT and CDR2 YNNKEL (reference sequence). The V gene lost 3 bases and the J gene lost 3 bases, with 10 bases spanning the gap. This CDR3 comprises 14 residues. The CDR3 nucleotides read TGTGCCAGCAGCCATGCCGACGGGACAGATACGCAGTATTTT. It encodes CASSHADGTDTQYF.

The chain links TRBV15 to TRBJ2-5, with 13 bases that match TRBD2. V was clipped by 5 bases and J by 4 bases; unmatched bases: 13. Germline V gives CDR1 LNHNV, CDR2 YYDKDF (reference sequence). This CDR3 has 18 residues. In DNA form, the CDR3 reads TGTGCCACCAGCGACCATTTTAGGACTAGCGGGAGTGGAGAGACCCAGTACTTC. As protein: CATSDHFRTSGSGETQYF.

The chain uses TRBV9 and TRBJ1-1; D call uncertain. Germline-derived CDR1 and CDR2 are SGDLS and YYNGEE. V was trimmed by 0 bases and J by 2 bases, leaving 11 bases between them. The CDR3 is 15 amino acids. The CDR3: CASSVGRLKNTEAFF. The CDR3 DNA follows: TGTGCCAGCAGCGTAGGTAGGCTCAAAAACACTGAAGCTTTCTTT.

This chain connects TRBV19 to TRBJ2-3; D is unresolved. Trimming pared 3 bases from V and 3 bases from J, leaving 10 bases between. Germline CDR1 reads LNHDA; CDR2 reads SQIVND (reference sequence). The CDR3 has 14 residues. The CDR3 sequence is CASSILCWTDTQYF. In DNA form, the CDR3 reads TGTGCCAGTAGTATTTTGTGTTGGACAGATACGCAGTATTTT. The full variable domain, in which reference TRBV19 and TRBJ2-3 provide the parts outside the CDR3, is DGGITQSPKYLFRKEGQNVTLSCEQNLNHDAMYWYRQDPGQGLRLIYYSQIVNDFQKGDIAEGYSVSREKKESFPLTVTSAQKNPTAFYLCASSILCWTDTQYFGPGTRLTVL.